Presented here are 22 T cell receptor beta chains from one specimen sequenced in a study of blood T cell repertoires in COVID-19 (dated by TCRdb to the early 2020s). The library was obtained by the immunoSEQ multiplex PCR assay. As stored in TCRdb, this immuneACCESS dataset retains in-frame rearrangements with V and J assigned. A fraction of the clones does not appear; measured against another copy, unresolved V genes explain less than half of the discrepancy, and the remainder lacks a known reason. This sample holds some 300,000 clones; just under 90% were observed only once. The ten largest account for just under 9.5% of the sample. Sample: PBMCs or T cells enriched from blood (not recorded which). These receptor sequences come from a woman in her twenties or thirties who had recovered from COVID-19.

The chain has TRBV9 and TRBJ1-1, with D perhaps matching TRBD1 (5 bases). V lost 3 bases to trimming and J lost 4 bases, with 16 bases between them. The length of the CDR3 is 15 residues. CDR1 and CDR2 from the germline V gene are SGDLS and YYNGEE. CDR3 in amino acids: CASSDPGLVGTEAFF. CDR3 nucleotide sequence: TGTGCCAGCAGCGACCCAGGGTTAGTGGGCACTGAAGCTTTCTTT.

This clone was detected a few times. The rearrangement links TRBV3-1 (or the pseudogene TRBV3-2) to TRBJ2-7; 10 bases match TRBD2. Germline V CDR1 and CDR2: LGHDT, YNNKEL (reference sequence). The CDR3 spans 14 residues. V was clipped by 5 bases and J by 3 bases; unmatched bases: 4. Here the CDR3 DNA reads TGTGCCAGCAGCTTGGGACTAGCGCACTACGAGCAGTACTTC. Protein: CASSLGLAHYEQYF.

The chain carries TRBV10-3 and TRBJ1-5; D is possibly TRBD1 (6 bases). V was shortened by 0 bases and J by 7 bases, with 13 bases between the two germline ends. The germline V gene encodes CDR1 ENHRY and CDR2 SYGVKD. The CDR3 is 15 amino acids. In DNA form, the CDR3 reads TGTGCCATCAGTGAGTCCAACAGGGTGGACCAGCCCCAGCATTTT. This encodes CAISESNRVDQPQHF.

The CDR3 sequence is CASSHDGSRGPDEQYF. The CDR3 bases are TGTGCCAGCAGCCATGATGGATCTCGGGGTCCAGACGAGCAGTACTTC. The chain carries TRBV3-1 (or the pseudogene TRBV3-2) and TRBJ2-7, with D perhaps matching TRBD2 (5 bases). The CDR3 runs 16 residues. With 3 bases removed from V and 5 bases from J, the gap between germline ends came to 20 bases. Germline values: CDR1 LGHDT, CDR2 YNNKEL (reference sequence).

The chain couples TRBV27 to TRBJ2-1; 11 positions agree with TRBD2. J lost 0 bases, V lost 5 bases, and 9 bases had no gene match. The CDR3 extends over 18 amino acids. Germline V gene data show CDR1 as MNHEY and CDR2 as SMNVEV (reference sequence). The CDR3 nucleotides read TGTGCCAGCAGTGCCCGACTAGCGGGATTCAGCTCCTACAATGAGCAGTTCTTC. This encodes CASSARLAGFSSYNEQFF.

This rearrangement joins TRBV5-1 to TRBJ2-2; D call uncertain. The CDR3 is 13 residues long. Per germline, CDR1 SGHRS and CDR2 YFSETQ. V dropped 5 bases and J dropped 1 base, with 6 bases sitting between them. In DNA form, the CDR3 reads TGCGCCAGCAGTCCAGGGAACACCGGGGAGCTGTTTTTT. This sequence encodes CASSPGNTGELFF.

The count of this clone is one. The chain has TRBV5-1 and TRBJ2-2, with D hard to call. This CDR3 is 13 amino acids long. V was shortened by 7 bases and J by 6 bases, with 13 bases between the two germline ends. Germline CDR1 and CDR2: SGHRS and YFSETQ. The CDR3 sequence: CASAQLPPGELFF. CDR3 nucleotides: TGCGCCAGCGCCCAACTCCCTCCCGGGGAGCTGTTTTTT.

V gene TRBV7-2 combines with J gene TRBJ2-3; 10 bases agree with TRBD2. CDR1 is SGHTA, CDR2 FQGNSA, per germline. The CDR3 loop spans 16 amino acids. Germline trimming cut 3 bases from V and 0 bases from J; bases unmatched to any gene: 3. Here the CDR3 DNA reads TGTGCCAGCAGCTTCCAACTAGCGGGGAGCACAGATACGCAGTATTTT. Translating it yields CASSFQLAGSTDTQYF.

J is TRBJ2-5 and V is TRBV10-3; TRBD1 might be the D (5 bases). Between the trimmed V and J ends, which lost 2 bases and 3 bases, there was a span of 10 bases. CDR3 length equals 14 residues. The V gene's germline CDR1 is ENHRY and CDR2 SYGVKD. The DNA for the CDR3 is TGTGCCATCAGTGAGCGACAGAATAAAGAGACCCAGTACTTC. Translated: CAISERQNKETQYF.

The genes are TRBV5-5 and TRBJ2-5, with D possibly being TRBD1 (5 bases). The V and J ends lost 4 bases and 5 bases respectively, with 15 bases between them. From germline, CDR1 is SGHKS and CDR2 YYEKEE (reference sequence). The CDR3 has 14 residues. The CDR3 DNA sequence: TGTGCCAGCAGCCCTTACGGAGCAGGGGAGACCCAGTACTTC. Its translation: CASSPYGAGETQYF.

V and J are TRBV7-9 and TRBJ2-7, with D perhaps matching TRBD1 (6 bases). The CDR3 has 14 amino acids. Looked up from germline, CDR1 is SEHNR and CDR2 is FQNEAQ (reference sequence). V lost 5 bases and J lost 2, with 13 bases in between. The CDR3 is CASSPQTGTYEQYF. CDR3 DNA: TGTGCCAGCAGCCCTCAGACAGGAACCTACGAGCAGTACTTC.

The chain recombines TRBV7-2 with TRBJ2-1, with 7 positions matching TRBD1. The V gene's germline CDR1 is SGHTA and CDR2 FQGNSA. With V trimmed by 6 bases and J by 6 bases, 5 bases remained unmatched. The CDR3 runs 13 residues. DNA for the CDR3: TGTGCCAGCAGGTTGGCAGGGGGCAATGAGCAGTTCTTC. Protein: CASRLAGGNEQFF.

J is TRBJ2-3 and V is TRBV7-9; 8 bases line up with TRBD2. The CDR3 is 17 amino acids. J gave up 2 bases and V 4 bases, and 11 bases lay outside the gene matches. CDR1 SEHNR and CDR2 FQNEAQ come from the germline V gene (reference sequence). The CDR3 loop is CASSSPTSGEPTDTQYF. CDR3 in DNA: TGTGCCAGCAGCTCACCAACTAGCGGCGAACCCACAGATACGCAGTATTTT.

This chain uses TRBV18 with TRBJ2-7; maybe TRBD1 (6 bases). CDR1 is KGHSH, CDR2 LQKENI, per germline. The CDR3 runs 14 residues. Trimming took off 4 bases at V and 3 bases at J, with 13 bases between the two ends. The CDR3 DNA is TGTGCCAGCTCACGCCCGGACAGAATCTACGAGCAGTACTTC. This codes for CASSRPDRIYEQYF.

This chain joins TRBV6-5 and TRBJ1-5; D remains unclear. The CDR3 extends over 12 amino acids. Germline V CDR1 and CDR2: MNHEY, SVGAGI. Trimming pared 9 bases from V and 11 bases from J, leaving 17 bases between. Here the CDR3 DNA reads TGTGCCAGTATTGACTGGACGGGGTCCCAGCATTTT. Translating gives CASIDWTGSQHF.

The genes are TRBV7-2 and TRBJ2-5, with D possibly matching TRBD2 (5 bases). Deletions cut 4 bases from V and 8 bases from J, with 20 bases between. Germline-derived CDR1 and CDR2 are SGHTA and FQGNSA. The CDR3 consists of 15 residues. The CDR3 nucleotides read TGTGCCAGCAGCTCCGGGCTACAAACTAGTGCCACCCAGTACTTC. Its protein is CASSSGLQTSATQYF.

The sample holds one count of this clone. The gene calls are TRBV5-1 and TRBJ1-1; D unclear. The CDR3 is 17 amino acids. Per the germline V gene, CDR1 is SGHRS and CDR2 is YFSETQ. The V and J ends lost 2 bases and 1 base respectively, with 18 bases between them. CDR3 in DNA: TGCGCCAGCAGCTTCCAAGCCCTAATAGCTGGGAACACTGAAGCTTTCTTT. Translated: CASSFQALIAGNTEAFF.

The rearrangement joins TRBV7-9 to TRBJ2-1, with 11 bases that match TRBD2. The CDR3 contains 14 residues. Germline lookup yields CDR1 SEHNR and CDR2 FQNEAQ (reference sequence). With 3 bases clipped from V and 6 bases from J, the junction kept 1 base outside the gene matches. Written as DNA, the CDR3 is TGTGCCAGCAGCTTTACTAGCGGGAGCAATGAGCAGTTCTTC. Its translation is CASSFTSGSNEQFF. The variable domain in full, with the rest retrieved from reference TRBV7-9 and TRBJ2-1, is DTGVSQNPRHKITKRGQNVTFRCDPISEHNRLYWYRQTLGQGPEFLTYFQNEAQLEKSRLLSDRFSAERPKGSFSTLEIQRTEQGDSAMYLCASSFTSGSNEQFFGPGTRLTVL.

The CDR3 here is CATSRDPQSPEQYF. CDR3 DNA: TGTGCCACCAGCAGAGATCCGCAGTCACCCGAGCAGTACTTC. V and J are TRBV15 and TRBJ2-7; unclear D gene. This CDR3 contains 14 residues. The germline gives CDR1 LNHNV, CDR2 YYDKDF (reference sequence). Trimming pared 0 bases from V and 6 bases from J, leaving 12 bases between.

The chain recombines TRBV6-2 or TRBV6-3 with TRBJ2-5; TRBD2 matches at 12 bases. CDR1 and CDR2 (germline): MNHEY, SVGEGT. The CDR3 runs to 15 residues. V shed 5 bases, J shed 3 bases, and the junction held 4 bases outside the gene matches. Here the CDR3 reads CASSSGLAGKETQYF. DNA for the CDR3: TGTGCCAGCAGTAGCGGACTAGCGGGAAAAGAGACCCAGTACTTC.

The chain carries TRBV7-3 and TRBJ2-7, with a possible D match to TRBD1 (6 bases). V was pared by 5 bases and J by 7 bases, with 18 bases between. Per the germline V gene, CDR1 is SGHTA and CDR2 is FQGTGA. This CDR3 contains 14 residues. In nucleotides, the CDR3 is TGTGCCAGCAGCCCGACTCCACAGGGTGGGGAGCAGTACTTC. Its protein product is CASSPTPQGGEQYF.

The rearrangement uses TRBV4-2 and TRBJ2-3, with D perhaps matching TRBD1 (5 bases). Germline CDR1 is LGHNA and CDR2 is YNFKEQ. V was pared by 1 base and J by 6 bases, with 17 bases between. This CDR3 contains 16 residues. The CDR3 DNA sequence: TGTGCCAGCAGCCAAGCTGACTGGGGCGTTTGGGATACGCAGTATTTT. Amino acids: CASSQADWGVWDTQYF.